The 26 T cell receptor beta chains given below trace back to one sample, sequenced in a study of blood T cells in healthy people across ages. Primers used in a second PCR of about 7 to 11 cycles were a sample-barcoded 5' primer and a J-beta primer mix. MiXCR, applied by TCRdb to the 5' RACE reads, yields one record per CDR3 protein. The sample holds 1.5 million to 2 million distinct CDR3 sequences, more than 35% seen once. Sequenced input: blood. Receptors originate from a human donor in good health.

The chain joins TRBV2 to TRBJ1-1; D is uncertain. Trimming removed 4 bases from V and 5 bases from J, with 11 bases in between. From germline, CDR1 is SNHLY and CDR2 FYNNEI. CDR3 length: 13 residues. For the CDR3, the DNA is TGTGCCAGCAGTGTAACCTCTGGGACTGAAGCTTTCTTT. This codes for CASSVTSGTEAFF.

The chain is built from TRBV10-3 and TRBJ1-2; D gene unclear. This CDR3 contains 18 residues. CDR1 ENHRY and CDR2 SYGVKD come from the germline V gene. Trimming cost V 2 bases and J 4 bases, with 23 bases left between them. The CDR3 nucleotides read TGTGCCATCAGTGAGACAGCCTTCACAGTCCTACTCTTCTATGGCTACACCTTC. This encodes CAISETAFTVLLFYGYTF.

This clonotype was seen a handful of times. The chain couples TRBV28 to TRBJ2-1; the D gene is possibly TRBD2 (6 bases). V was pared by 5 bases and J by 0 bases, with 11 bases between. CDR3 length: 15 amino acids. Looked up from germline, CDR1 is MDHEN and CDR2 is SYDVKM. The chain's CDR3 is CASSPWDSSYNEQFF. Written as DNA, the CDR3 is TGTGCCAGCAGTCCTTGGGACTCCTCCTACAATGAGCAGTTCTTC.

V is TRBV11-3 and J is TRBJ2-3; D possibly uses TRBD1 or TRBD2 (5 bases each). CDR3 size: 15 residues. The germline CDR1 and CDR2 sequences are SGHNT and YENEEA. Trimming stripped 5 bases from V and 2 bases from J, with 14 bases between. This chain's CDR3 is CASSARDGYTDTQYF. The CDR3 DNA sequence: TGTGCCAGCAGCGCCCGGGACGGATACACAGATACGCAGTATTTT.

This clonotype occurred a few times. V is TRBV27 and J is TRBJ2-1; D is perhaps TRBD1 (5 bases). V was shortened by 6 bases and J by 5 bases, with 20 bases between the two germline ends. Looked up from germline, CDR1 is MNHEY and CDR2 is SMNVEV (reference sequence). The CDR3 is made up of 16 amino acids. CDR3 region: CASRKGRGTFDNEQFF. For the CDR3, the DNA is TGTGCCAGCAGGAAGGGAAGGGGAACGTTCGACAATGAGCAGTTCTTC.

This clonotype was detected many times. The V and J genes are TRBV5-1 and TRBJ2-3; no reliable D call. Per germline, CDR1 SGHRS and CDR2 YFSETQ. The V and J ends lost 0 bases and 0 bases respectively, with 8 bases between them. The CDR3 is 15 amino acids. The CDR3, as DNA: TGCGCCAGCAGCTTGGCGTCCCCTAGCACAGATACGCAGTATTTT. Its protein product is CASSLASPSTDTQYF.

This chain links TRBV4-3 with TRBJ2-4; 7 positions agree with TRBD2. This CDR3 has 19 residues. With 0 bases clipped from V and 2 bases from J, the junction kept 13 bases outside the gene matches. Germline loops: CDR1 LGHNA, CDR2 YSLEER. CDR3 in amino acids: CASSQDTLGGRGTKNIQYF. CDR3 DNA sequence: TGCGCCAGCAGCCAAGATACATTGGGAGGGAGGGGAACCAAAAACATTCAGTACTTC.

This clonotype came up a few times. The chain uses TRBV21-1 and TRBJ1-1; the table's D call, TRBD1, has no DNA check behind it. TRBV21-1 is reported as a pseudogene. CDR3 length: 17 amino acids. In DNA form, the CDR3 reads TGTGCCAGCAGCAAATTCGTAGACAGCCGAATGAACACTGAAGCTTTCTTT. Protein product: CASSKFVDSRMNTEAFF.

The V call is TRBV29-1, the J call TRBJ1-1; TRBD1 matches 9 bases. The J segment lost 5 bases and the V segment lost 7 bases, leaving 5 bases of the junction unmatched. CDR1 SQVTM and CDR2 ANQGSEA come from the germline V gene. The CDR3 is 12 amino acids. The CDR3 protein is CSGNRGRTEAFF. CDR3 sequence (DNA): TGCAGCGGAAACAGGGGGCGGACTGAAGCTTTCTTT.

V and J are TRBV7-8 and TRBJ2-3; TRBD2 is a possible D gene (6 bases). The CDR3 runs to 15 residues. Per the germline V gene, CDR1 is SGHVS and CDR2 is FQNEAQ. Trimming took 1 base from V and 4 from J, leaving 12 bases between them. The CDR3 DNA sequence: TGTGCCAGCAGCTTAGTCGGGACGGGAGCAGATACGCAGTATTTT. Protein: CASSLVGTGADTQYF.

This clonotype showed up just a few times. This rearrangement joins TRBV19 to TRBJ2-6; 9 positions agree with TRBD1. The germline CDR1 and CDR2 sequences are LNHDA and SQIVND (reference sequence). The CDR3 spans 20 residues. The junction had 13 bases not matched to a gene; V was cut back by 4 bases and J by 0 bases. In DNA form, the CDR3 reads TGTGCCAGTAGTAAAAAACAGGGGGCTATTGTGGCCTCTGGGGCCAACGTCCTGACTTTC. Protein: CASSKKQGAIVASGANVLTF.

This clonotype was detected only a few times. The chain has TRBV7-2 and TRBJ2-1, with 9 bases lining up with TRBD2. V shed 7 bases and J 3 bases; nucleotides not matched to a gene: 10. CDR3 length equals 16 residues. Germline V gene data show CDR1 as SGHTA and CDR2 as FQGNSA. CDR3 in amino acids: CASTRRVAGDYNEQFF. Written as DNA, the CDR3 is TGTGCCAGCACCCGTCGAGTAGCGGGGGACTACAATGAGCAGTTCTTC.

This clonotype appeared a single time. The V and J genes are TRBV27 and TRBJ2-4; 10 nucleotides line up with TRBD2. Trimming removed 6 bases from V and 13 bases from J; junction bases left unmatched: 12. Germline CDR1 MNHEY, CDR2 SMNVEV (reference sequence). The CDR3 runs 14 residues. CDR3 coding DNA: TGTGCCAGCAGGCTAGCGGGGGCTACCTACGGGCAGTACTTC. It translates to CASRLAGATYGQYF.

This clonotype has more than one count but fewer than ten. The chain combines TRBV18 with TRBJ2-1, with D maybe TRBD1 (5 bases). Germline loops: CDR1 KGHSH, CDR2 LQKENI. Between the trimmed V and J ends, which lost 3 bases and 7 bases, there was a span of 19 bases. The CDR3 runs to 16 residues. The CDR3 bases are TGTGCCAGCTCACCCAGGAGCTGGGGCGCTGGGAATGAGCAGTTCTTC. Amino acids: CASSPRSWGAGNEQFF.

This clonotype was recorded a few times. The chain employs TRBV4-1 and TRBJ2-3, with D uncertain. Trimming removed 0 bases from V and 8 bases from J, with 18 bases in between. Germline V CDR1 and CDR2: MGHRA, YSYEKL. There are 16 residues in the CDR3. As DNA, the CDR3 is TGCGCCAGCAGCCAAGATCGTGACTTCCTGACGCCTACGCAGTATTTT. Protein: CASSQDRDFLTPTQYF.

V usage is TRBV29-1 and J usage is TRBJ2-5; D might be TRBD1 or TRBD2, each matching 5 bases. With the DNA end fitting TRBJ2-7 better, the J assignment may be wrong. CDR1 is SQVTM, CDR2 ANQGSEA, per germline. This CDR3 is built from 13 residues. The CDR3 here is CSALGTEAYEQYF. The CDR3 DNA is TGCAGCGCCCTCGGGACGGAAGCCTACGAGCAGTACTTC.

Only a few counts were recorded for this clonotype. V usage is TRBV29-1 and J usage is TRBJ1-5; D may be TRBD1 (5 bases). Trimming took off 6 bases at V and 5 bases at J, with 11 bases between the two ends. The CDR3 covers 12 residues. CDR1 and CDR2 (germline): SQVTM, ANQGSEA. The CDR3 spells CSVNQGDQPQHF. For the CDR3, the DNA is TGCAGCGTAAACCAGGGCGATCAGCCCCAGCATTTT.

The chain links TRBV7-9 to TRBJ2-3, with 11 bases lining up with TRBD2. The CDR3 covers 18 residues. Germline V gives CDR1 SEHNR, CDR2 FQNEAQ (reference sequence). J was trimmed by 4 bases and V by 4 bases; bases with no gene match: 13. Here the CDR3 reads CASSSPSGGSTHPDTQYF. The CDR3 DNA reads as TGTGCCAGCAGCTCGCCTAGCGGGGGGTCCACCCACCCAGATACGCAGTATTTT.

The chain carries TRBV27 and TRBJ1-2; TRBD1 matches at 10 bases. From germline, CDR1 is MNHEY and CDR2 SMNVEV (reference sequence). CDR3 length equals 15 residues. J gave up 6 bases and V 6 bases, and 10 bases lay outside the gene matches. The CDR3 nucleotides read TGTGCCAGCAGCTCGGGACAGGGGCGCGTCCATGGCTACACCTTC. It is translated as CASSSGQGRVHGYTF.

The rearrangement joins TRBV6-5 to TRBJ2-4, with 9 bases identical to TRBD2. Per the germline V gene, CDR1 is MNHEY and CDR2 is SVGAGI. The CDR3 covers 14 residues. The ends lost 5 bases at V and 4 bases at J; junction bases unmatched: 3. CDR3 bases: TGTGCCAGCAGTAAGAGCGGGGGGAAAAACATTCAGTACTTC. Protein: CASSKSGGKNIQYF.

The chain recombines TRBV29-1 with TRBJ2-6; no clear D gene. The CDR3 contains 15 residues. Per the germline V gene, CDR1 is SQVTM and CDR2 is ANQGSEA. Trimming cost V 5 bases and J 3 bases, with 14 bases left between them. This CDR3 reads CSVPEHPGGANVLTF. The CDR3 nucleotides are TGCAGCGTTCCTGAGCATCCGGGTGGGGCCAACGTCCTGACTTTC.

This chain links TRBV7-2 with TRBJ2-7; D perhaps matches TRBD1 (5 bases). V lost 6 bases and J 4 bases, leaving 16 bases between the germline ends. Germline loops: CDR1 SGHTA, CDR2 FQGNSA. There are 14 residues in the CDR3. The CDR3 region is CASSGVWGSYEQYF. The CDR3 bases are TGTGCCAGCAGTGGGGTTTGGGGCTCTTACGAGCAGTACTTC.

The chain joins TRBV10-3 to TRBJ1-1; TRBD1 might be the D (6 bases). The CDR3 sequence is 14 residues long. Trimming left V 11 bases short and J 3 bases short, with 19 bases between. Germline V lookup: CDR1 ENHRY, CDR2 SYGVKD. CDR3 region: CAARGAGTDTEAFF. CDR3 bases: TGTGCCGCACGGGGGGCGGGCACGGACACTGAAGCTTTCTTT.

V gene TRBV24-1 combines with J gene TRBJ2-1; TRBD1 is a possible D gene (6 bases). V was pared by 9 bases and J by 5 bases, with 10 bases between. Germline V gene lookup returns CDR1 KGHDR and CDR2 SFDVKD. The CDR3 is 12 amino acids. This CDR3 reads CATGGQNNEQFF. For the CDR3, the DNA is TGTGCCACCGGGGGCCAAAACAATGAGCAGTTCTTC.

The chain couples TRBV12-3 or TRBV12-4 to TRBJ2-1; TRBD1 might be the D (6 bases). There are 17 residues in the CDR3. The V end lost 3 bases, the J end lost 3 bases, and 18 bases lay between the germline ends. The CDR3 here is CASSFPPYGTLYNEQFF. The CDR3 DNA reads as TGTGCCAGCAGTTTCCCTCCCTACGGGACACTCTACAATGAGCAGTTCTTC.

A few counts support this clonotype. The genes are TRBV7-2 and TRBJ1-2; D not certain. Trimming removed 2 bases from V and 8 bases from J, with 12 bases in between. This CDR3 spans 13 amino acids. CDR1 and CDR2 (germline): SGHTA, FQGNSA. The CDR3 region has the DNA TGTGCCAGCAGCTTACATCAAACGGGCGGCTACACCTTC. This translates into CASSLHQTGGYTF.